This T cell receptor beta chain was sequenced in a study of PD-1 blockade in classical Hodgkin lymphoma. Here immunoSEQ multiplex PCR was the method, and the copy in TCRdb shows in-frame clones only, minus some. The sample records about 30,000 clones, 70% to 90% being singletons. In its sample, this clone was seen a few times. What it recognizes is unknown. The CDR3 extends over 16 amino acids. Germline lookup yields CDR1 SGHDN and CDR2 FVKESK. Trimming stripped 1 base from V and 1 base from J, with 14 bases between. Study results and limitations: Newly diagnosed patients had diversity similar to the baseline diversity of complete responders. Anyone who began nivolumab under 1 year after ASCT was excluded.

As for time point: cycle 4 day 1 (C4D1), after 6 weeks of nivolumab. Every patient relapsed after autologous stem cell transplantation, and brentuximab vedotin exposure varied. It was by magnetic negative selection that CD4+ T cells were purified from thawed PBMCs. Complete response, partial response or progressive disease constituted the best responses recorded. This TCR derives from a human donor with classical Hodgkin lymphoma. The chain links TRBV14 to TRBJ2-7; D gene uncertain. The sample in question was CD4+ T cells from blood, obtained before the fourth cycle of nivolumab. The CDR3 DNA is TGTGCCAGCAGCCAAGGGTCACAGATGGGGTCCTACGAGCAGTACTTC. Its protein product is CASSQGSQMGSYEQYF.